In its sample, the clone carrying this T cell receptor (beta chain) was seen many times. Antigen: not known. The germline V gene encodes CDR1 SGDLS and CDR2 YYNGEE. The CDR3 is made up of 14 amino acids. V lost 0 bases to trimming and J lost 4 bases, with 10 bases between them. TCRdb reprocessed the RACE reads with MiXCR, giving one entry per CDR3 protein. The sample lists approximately 89,000 distinct CDR3 sequences, about 9.4% occurring once. The data stem from a study of human T cells and chemical hapten exposure. Time point specified: patch test 2, 6 weeks after DPC sensitization. The treatment was: therapeutic diphenylcyclopropenone sensitization with weekly scalp DPC. Whole-study results and caveats: With alopecia, donors may have immune responses unlike healthy people's.

Specimen: whole blood, collected in connection with sensitization to the hapten diphenylcyclopropenone (DPC). The chain couples TRBV9 to TRBJ2-5; tentatively, D is TRBD2 (6 bases). The clonotype originates from a woman aged 25 to 39 with alopecia areata. Some clones in this sample may be carry-over from other donors' samples. The CDR3 protein is CASSVDGGTETQYF. CDR3 nucleotides: TGTGCCAGCAGCGTAGATGGGGGGACAGAGACCCAGTACTTC.